This passage covers 26 T cell receptor beta chains from one sample sequenced in a study of T cell changes during pregnancy in multiple sclerosis. Here immunoSEQ multiplex PCR was the method, and the copy in TCRdb shows in-frame clones only, minus some. The table includes roughly 110,000 clones, 85% to 95% detected once. The specimen comprised peripheral blood, sampled after pregnancy. These receptors all come from a female donor with multiple sclerosis, enrolled in a pregnancy study.

This chain joins TRBV5-1 and TRBJ2-7; TRBD1 agrees at 10 bases. V was clipped by 2 bases and J by 6 bases; unmatched bases: 2. CDR1 is SGHRS, CDR2 YFSETQ, per germline. CDR3 length: 13 residues. The CDR3 DNA reads as TGCGCCAGCAGCTTCGGACAGGGGGGCGAGCAGTACTTC. It encodes CASSFGQGGEQYF.

V and J are TRBV5-4 and TRBJ2-7, with 10 positions matching TRBD2. This CDR3 has 15 residues. J gave up 6 bases and V 0 bases, and 6 bases lay outside the gene matches. Germline V lookup: CDR1 SGHNT, CDR2 YYREEE (reference sequence). In DNA form, the CDR3 reads TGTGCCAGCAGCTTGGAAGCTAGCGGGAGTTTCGAGCAGTACTTC. Its translation is CASSLEASGSFEQYF.

V and J are TRBV6-1 and TRBJ2-5; D not resolved. CDR1 and CDR2 from the germline V gene are MNHNS and SASEGT. Trimming took off 6 bases at V and 3 bases at J, with 5 bases between the two ends. This CDR3 has 11 amino acids. The CDR3 bases are TGTGCCAGCAGCCCCGAAGAGACCCAGTACTTC. It is translated as CASSPEETQYF.

Concerning this clone itself: The junction and the germline gene differ at one end; a read error may be behind it. The chain links TRBV7-8 to TRBJ2-7, with a weak D call TRBD2 (5 bases). Looked up from germline, CDR1 is SGHVS and CDR2 is FQNEAQ. The CDR3 loop spans 16 amino acids. In DNA form, the CDR3 reads TGTGCCAGCAGCAACCCGGACTCGAAGACCGCCTACGAGCGGTACTTC. Amino acids: CASSNPDSKTAYERYF.

This clone has a single count. This chain joins TRBV5-8 and TRBJ2-7, with a possible D match to TRBD1 (5 bases). There are 14 residues in the CDR3. The germline V gene has CDR1 SGHTS and CDR2 YDEGEE. V was shortened by 5 bases and J by 0 bases, with 12 bases between the two germline ends. In nucleotides, the CDR3 is TGTGCCAGCAGACCCCTCCAGGGCTCCTACGAGCAGTACTTC. Translation: CASRPLQGSYEQYF. The variable domain in full, with the rest retrieved from reference TRBV5-8 and TRBJ2-7, is EAGVTQSPTHLIKTRGQQATLRCSPISGHTSVYWYQQALGLGLQFLLWYDEGEERNRGNFPPRFSGRQFPNYSSELNVNALELEDSALYLCASRPLQGSYEQYFGPGTRLTVT.

This chain's CDR3 is CASSLVRSPRYNEQFF. CDR3 nucleotide sequence: TGTGCCAGCAGCTTAGTAAGGTCCCCGAGGTACAATGAGCAGTTCTTC. The chain joins TRBV7-9 to TRBJ2-1; D ambiguous. The V end lost 1 base, the J end lost 4 bases, and 14 bases lay between the germline ends. The CDR3 loop spans 16 amino acids. Germline loops: CDR1 SEHNR, CDR2 FQNEAQ (reference sequence).

The CDR3, as DNA: TGTGCCAGTAGTACGGTCAATCAGCCCCAGCATTTT. It codes for CASSTVNQPQHF. The chain uses TRBV19 and TRBJ1-5; D not certain. V lost 4 bases and J 3 bases, leaving 4 bases between the germline ends. CDR3 length: 12 residues. Germline V gene sequence: CDR1 LNHDA, CDR2 SQIVND (reference sequence).

This rearrangement joins TRBV4-1 to TRBJ2-7, with a weak D call TRBD2 (5 bases). Germline CDR1 is MGHRA and CDR2 is YSYEKL. This CDR3 contains 14 residues. The germline V and J ends were trimmed by 1 base and 0 bases, with 7 bases remaining between them. CDR3 sequence: CASSQVEGSYEQYF. CDR3 sequence (DNA): TGCGCCAGCAGCCAAGTTGAGGGCTCCTACGAGCAGTACTTC.

The genes are TRBV15 and TRBJ1-2; D is unresolved. Trimming cost V 0 bases and J 8 bases, with 7 bases left between them. The germline V gene has CDR1 LNHNV and CDR2 YYDKDF (reference sequence). The CDR3 sequence is 12 residues long. CDR3 in DNA: TGTGCCACCAGCAGAGATACGGGAGGCTACACCTTC. Translation: CATSRDTGGYTF.

This clone has just a few counts. The genes are TRBV23-1 and TRBJ2-7; D is perhaps TRBD2 (6 bases). TRBV23-1 counts as an open reading frame of uncertain function. V was pared by 8 bases and J by 6 bases, with 14 bases between. This CDR3 has 12 amino acids. The CDR3 DNA sequence: TGCGCCAGCGCGGCGGGGACTGTCGAGCAGTACTTC. As protein: CASAAGTVEQYF.

V and J are TRBV5-6 and TRBJ2-5; the match to TRBD2 covers 9 bases. This CDR3 contains 14 residues. The J segment lost 4 bases and the V segment lost 4 bases, leaving 5 bases of the junction unmatched. Germline V gives CDR1 SGHDT, CDR2 YYEEEE. The CDR3 reads CASSQPGLAETQYF. The CDR3 DNA is TGTGCCAGCAGCCAACCGGGACTAGCAGAGACCCAGTACTTC. Looking up the rest from reference TRBV5-6 and TRBJ2-5 gives the full variable domain: DAGVTQSPTHLIKTRGQQVTLRCSPKSGHDTVSWYQQALGQGPQFIFQYYEEEERQRGNFPDRFSGHQFPNYSSELNVNALLLGDSALYLCASSQPGLAETQYFGPGTRLLVL.

This sequence joins TRBV5-1 and TRBJ2-3; 16 positions agree with TRBD2. Germline V CDR1 and CDR2: SGHRS, YFSETQ. This CDR3 comprises 17 residues. Losses at the gene ends were 5 bases for V and 4 bases for J; bases not matched to a gene: 7. CDR3 in DNA: TGCGCCAGCAGGCGTGGGACTAGCGGGAGGGCCGCAGATACGCAGTATTTT. Translation: CASRRGTSGRAADTQYF.

CDR3 nucleotide sequence: TGTGCCAGCAGCGTAGGCGCGGGCAATCAGCCCCAGCATTTT. Residues: CASSVGAGNQPQHF. The rearrangement links TRBV9 to TRBJ1-5; D ambiguous. The CDR3 has 14 residues. The V gene lost 0 bases and the J gene lost 2 bases, with 6 bases spanning the gap. From germline, CDR1 is SGDLS and CDR2 YYNGEE. Full variable domain (missing parts from reference TRBV9 and TRBJ1-5): DSGVTQTPKHLITATGQRVTLRCSPRSGDLSVYWYQQSLDQGLQFLIQYYNGEERAKGNILERFSAQQFPDLHSELNLSSLELGDSALYFCASSVGAGNQPQHFGDGTRLSIL.

CDR3 bases: TGTGCCAGCAGTCCGTCCTCTAGCGGGTGGGGAGATACGCAGTATTTT. Protein: CASSPSSSGWGDTQYF. J is TRBJ2-3 and V is TRBV28, with TRBD2 matching 8 bases. Trimming took 5 bases from V and 5 from J; bases not matched to a gene: 12. Germline V gives CDR1 MDHEN, CDR2 SYDVKM. The CDR3 extends over 16 amino acids.

The chain has TRBV5-1 and TRBJ2-2, with TRBD1 identical over 8 bases. The V gene end was trimmed by 4 bases and the J gene end by 7 bases; junction bases not matched to a gene: 9. CDR1 is SGHRS, CDR2 YFSETQ, per germline. The CDR3 sequence is 15 residues long. CDR3 sequence (DNA): TGCGCCAGCAGCCCCCGGACAGGGCAGGACGGGGAGCTGTTTTTT. This sequence encodes CASSPRTGQDGELFF.

The rearrangement links TRBV7-9 to TRBJ2-7; TRBD1 matches at 8 bases. Trimming removed 3 bases from V and 2 bases from J; junction bases left unmatched: 6. There are 15 residues in the CDR3. Per germline, CDR1 SEHNR and CDR2 FQNEAQ (reference sequence). CDR3 sequence reads: CASSFPTGAAYEQYF. In nucleotides, the CDR3 is TGTGCCAGCAGCTTTCCGACAGGGGCGGCCTACGAGCAGTACTTC.

V is TRBV5-1 and J is TRBJ2-5; 9 positions agree with TRBD1. With V trimmed by 4 bases and J by 7 bases, 5 bases remained unmatched. Germline loops: CDR1 SGHRS, CDR2 YFSETQ. The CDR3 totals 13 residues. Here the CDR3 DNA reads TGCGCCAGCAGCCCAGGACAGGGGTGGACCCAGTACTTC. Translation: CASSPGQGWTQYF.

This sequence joins TRBV10-3 and TRBJ2-3, with D perhaps TRBD2 (6 bases). The CDR3 spans 15 residues. The germline V gene encodes CDR1 ENHRY and CDR2 SYGVKD. Trimming removed 6 bases at V and 0 bases at J, with 13 bases between. CDR3 residues: CAISEGLSSTDTQYF. CDR3 DNA: TGTGCCATCAGCGAAGGACTATCCAGCACAGATACGCAGTATTTT.

V and J are TRBV27 and TRBJ2-1; 12 bases map to TRBD2. Germline V gene sequence: CDR1 MNHEY, CDR2 SMNVEV (reference sequence). This CDR3 has 14 residues. Trimming cost V 5 bases and J 5 bases; bases outside gene matches: 1. CDR3 in DNA: TGTGCCAGCAGTCGACTAGCGGGGGACAATGAGCAGTTCTTC. Translation gives CASSRLAGDNEQFF.

This clone showed up just a few times. This chain joins TRBV9 and TRBJ1-3, with D possibly being TRBD1 (5 bases). Germline CDR1 reads SGDLS; CDR2 reads YYNGEE. Trimming stripped 0 bases from V and 5 bases from J, with 18 bases between. This CDR3 contains 17 residues. In DNA form, the CDR3 reads TGTGCCAGCAGCGTAGGAAACCTTCGGGGGATCAGAAACACCATATATTTT. It is translated as CASSVGNLRGIRNTIYF.

The chain links TRBV5-5 to TRBJ2-7; a possible D gene is TRBD1 (6 bases). Germline CDR1 SGHKS, CDR2 YYEKEE (reference sequence). The ends were cut back, 1 base at V and 0 bases at J, with 11 bases in the middle. This CDR3 is 15 amino acids long. CDR3 in amino acids: CASSLNPGDSYEQYF. The CDR3 nucleotides are TGTGCCAGCAGCTTGAATCCAGGGGACTCCTACGAGCAGTACTTC. Drawing the rest from reference TRBV5-5 and TRBJ2-7, the complete variable domain is DAGVTQSPTHLIKTRGQQVTLRCSPISGHKSVSWYQQVLGQGPQFIFQYYEKEERGRGNFPDRFSARQFPNYSSELNVNALLLGDSALYLCASSLNPGDSYEQYFGPGTRLTVT.

The rearrangement uses TRBV6-1 and TRBJ1-5; 8 bases line up with TRBD1. Germline CDR1 reads MNHNS; CDR2 reads SASEGT. CDR3 length equals 13 residues. V shed 6 bases, J shed 5 bases, and the junction held 3 bases outside the gene matches. The CDR3 loop is CASSPDRDQPQHF. CDR3 nucleotides: TGTGCCAGCAGCCCGGACAGGGATCAGCCCCAGCATTTT.

The J gene is TRBJ2-1, the V gene TRBV2; 9 nucleotides line up with TRBD2. This CDR3 has 14 amino acids. The trim removed 6 bases at V and 8 bases at J, leaving 8 bases unmatched. Germline assignment: CDR1 SNHLY and CDR2 FYNNEI. CDR3 in amino acids: CASSRPREGHEQFF. In nucleotides, the CDR3 is TGTGCCAGCAGCCGCCCGCGGGAGGGGCATGAGCAGTTCTTC. Supplemented by reference TRBV2 and TRBJ2-1, the full variable domain reads EPEVTQTPSHQVTQMGQEVILRCVPISNHLYFYWYRQILGQKVEFLVSFYNNEISEKSEIFDDQFSVERPDGSNFTLKIRSTKLEDSAMYFCASSRPREGHEQFFGPGTRLTVL.

The chain employs TRBV9 and TRBJ2-5; TRBD2 aligns across 12 bases. The CDR3 is made up of 16 amino acids. V was pared by 2 bases and J by 0 bases, with 2 bases of the junction left unmatched. Germline loops: CDR1 SGDLS, CDR2 YYNGEE. The CDR3 coding sequence is TGTGCCAGCAGCGTCGGGACTAGCGGGTACCAAGAGACCCAGTACTTC. This translates into CASSVGTSGYQETQYF.

The chain is built from TRBV10-3 and TRBJ1-1; no clear D gene. This CDR3 contains 13 residues. The germline gives CDR1 ENHRY, CDR2 SYGVKD. Deletions cut 6 bases from V and 0 bases from J, with 8 bases between. The CDR3 loop reads CAIRETVNTEAFF. The CDR3 region has the DNA TGTGCCATCAGAGAAACGGTGAACACTGAAGCTTTCTTT.

The rearrangement links TRBV6-5 to TRBJ1-5, with 11 bases fitting TRBD1. Germline assignment: CDR1 MNHEY and CDR2 SVGAGI. V gave up 4 bases and J gave up 7 bases; unmatched junction bases: 9. This CDR3 has 16 amino acids. The CDR3 protein is CASSLGQGVFGQPQHF. The CDR3 coding sequence is TGTGCCAGCAGTTTGGGACAGGGGGTTTTCGGGCAGCCCCAGCATTTT.